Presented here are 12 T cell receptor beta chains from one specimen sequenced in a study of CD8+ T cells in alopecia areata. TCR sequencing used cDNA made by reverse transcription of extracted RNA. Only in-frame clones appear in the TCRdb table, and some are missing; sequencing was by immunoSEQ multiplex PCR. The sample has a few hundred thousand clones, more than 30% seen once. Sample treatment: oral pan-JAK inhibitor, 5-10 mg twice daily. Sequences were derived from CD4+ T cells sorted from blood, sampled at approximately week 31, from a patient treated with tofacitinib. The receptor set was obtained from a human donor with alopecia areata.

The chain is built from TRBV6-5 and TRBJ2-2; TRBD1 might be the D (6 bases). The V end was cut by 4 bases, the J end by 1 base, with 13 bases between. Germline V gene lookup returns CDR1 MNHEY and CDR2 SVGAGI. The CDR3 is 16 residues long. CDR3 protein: CASSSTGSGNTGELFF. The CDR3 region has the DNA TGTGCCAGCAGTTCGACAGGTTCCGGGAACACCGGGGAGCTGTTTTTT.

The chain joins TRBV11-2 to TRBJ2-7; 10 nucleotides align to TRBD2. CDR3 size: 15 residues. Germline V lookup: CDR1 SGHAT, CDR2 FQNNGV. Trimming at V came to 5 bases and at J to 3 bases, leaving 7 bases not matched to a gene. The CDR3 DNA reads TGTGCCAGCAGCACTAGGACTAGCGGACTCTACGAGCAGTACTTC. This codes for CASSTRTSGLYEQYF.

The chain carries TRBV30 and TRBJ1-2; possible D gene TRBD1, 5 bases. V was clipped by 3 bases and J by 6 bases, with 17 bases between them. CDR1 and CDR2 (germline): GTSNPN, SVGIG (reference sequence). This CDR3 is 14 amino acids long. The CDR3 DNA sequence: TGTGCCTGGAGCGGCCAGGGCGCTTTTAATGGCTACACCTTC. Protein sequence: CAWSGQGAFNGYTF. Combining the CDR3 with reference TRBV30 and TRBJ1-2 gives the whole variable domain SQTIHQWPATLVQPVGSPLSLECTVEGTSNPNLYWYRQAAGRGLQLLFYSVGIGQISSEVPQNLSASRPQDRQFILSSKKLLLSDSGFYLCAWSGQGAFNGYTFGSGTRLTVV.

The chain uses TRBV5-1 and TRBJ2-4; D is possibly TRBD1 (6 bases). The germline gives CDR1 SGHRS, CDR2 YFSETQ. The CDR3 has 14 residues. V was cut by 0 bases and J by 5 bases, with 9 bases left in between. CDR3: CASSLVPGENIQYF. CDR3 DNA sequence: TGCGCCAGCAGCTTGGTCCCAGGGGAAAACATTCAGTACTTC.

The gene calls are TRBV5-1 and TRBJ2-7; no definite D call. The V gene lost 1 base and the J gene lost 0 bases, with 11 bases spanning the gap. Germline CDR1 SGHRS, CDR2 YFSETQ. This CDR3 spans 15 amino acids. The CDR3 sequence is CASSLSGPGSYEQYF. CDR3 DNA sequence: TGCGCCAGCAGCTTGTCCGGGCCTGGCTCCTACGAGCAGTACTTC.

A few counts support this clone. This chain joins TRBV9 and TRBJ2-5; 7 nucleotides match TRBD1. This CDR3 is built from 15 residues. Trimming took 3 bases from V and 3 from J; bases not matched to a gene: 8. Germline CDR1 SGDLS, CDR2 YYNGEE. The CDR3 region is CASSETGTAKETQYF. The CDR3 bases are TGTGCCAGCAGCGAGACCGGGACAGCGAAAGAGACCCAGTACTTC.

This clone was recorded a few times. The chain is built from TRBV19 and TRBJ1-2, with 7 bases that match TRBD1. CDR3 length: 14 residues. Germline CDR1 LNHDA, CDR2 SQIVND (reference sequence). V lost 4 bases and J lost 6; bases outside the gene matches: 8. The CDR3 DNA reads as TGTGCCAGTAGTACTCAAGACAGGGCCCATGGCTACACCTTC. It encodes CASSTQDRAHGYTF.

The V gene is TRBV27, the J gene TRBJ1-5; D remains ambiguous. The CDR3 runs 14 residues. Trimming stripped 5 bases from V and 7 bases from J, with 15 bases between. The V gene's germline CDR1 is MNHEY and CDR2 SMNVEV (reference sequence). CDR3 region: CASSTGLLGQPQHF. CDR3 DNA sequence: TGTGCCAGCAGTACGGGCCTCCTGGGGCAGCCCCAGCATTTT.

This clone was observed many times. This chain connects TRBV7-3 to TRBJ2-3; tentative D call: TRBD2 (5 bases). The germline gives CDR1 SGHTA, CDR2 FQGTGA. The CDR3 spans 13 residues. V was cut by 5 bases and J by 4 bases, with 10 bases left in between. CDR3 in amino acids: CASSVDFSDTQYF. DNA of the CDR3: TGTGCCAGCAGCGTGGACTTCTCAGATACGCAGTATTTT. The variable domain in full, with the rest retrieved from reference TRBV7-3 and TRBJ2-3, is GAGVSQTPSNKVTEKGKYVELRCDPISGHTALYWYRQSLGQGPEFLIYFQGTGAADDSGLPNDRFFAVRPEGSVSTLKIQRTERGDSAVYLCASSVDFSDTQYFGPGTRLTVL.

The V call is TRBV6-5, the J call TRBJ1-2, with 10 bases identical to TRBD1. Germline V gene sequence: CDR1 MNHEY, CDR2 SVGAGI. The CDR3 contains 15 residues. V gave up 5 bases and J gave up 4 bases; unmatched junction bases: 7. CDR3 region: CASSQRTGGGYGYTF. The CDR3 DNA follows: TGTGCCAGCAGTCAACGGACAGGGGGTGGCTATGGCTACACCTTC.

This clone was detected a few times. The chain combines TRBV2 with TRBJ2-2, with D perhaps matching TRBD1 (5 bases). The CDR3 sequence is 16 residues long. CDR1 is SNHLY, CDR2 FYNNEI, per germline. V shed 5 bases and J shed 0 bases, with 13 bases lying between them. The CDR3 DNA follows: TGTGCCAGCAGTCTCCCGGGCAGGGCGAACACCGGGGAGCTGTTTTTT. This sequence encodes CASSLPGRANTGELFF.

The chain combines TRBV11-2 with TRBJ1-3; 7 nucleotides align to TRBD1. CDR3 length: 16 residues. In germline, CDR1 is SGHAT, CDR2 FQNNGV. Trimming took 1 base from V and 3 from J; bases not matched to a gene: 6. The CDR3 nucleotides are TGTGCCAGCAGCTTAGTCGGAGGGGGCGGTGGAAACACCATATATTTT. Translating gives CASSLVGGGGGNTIYF.